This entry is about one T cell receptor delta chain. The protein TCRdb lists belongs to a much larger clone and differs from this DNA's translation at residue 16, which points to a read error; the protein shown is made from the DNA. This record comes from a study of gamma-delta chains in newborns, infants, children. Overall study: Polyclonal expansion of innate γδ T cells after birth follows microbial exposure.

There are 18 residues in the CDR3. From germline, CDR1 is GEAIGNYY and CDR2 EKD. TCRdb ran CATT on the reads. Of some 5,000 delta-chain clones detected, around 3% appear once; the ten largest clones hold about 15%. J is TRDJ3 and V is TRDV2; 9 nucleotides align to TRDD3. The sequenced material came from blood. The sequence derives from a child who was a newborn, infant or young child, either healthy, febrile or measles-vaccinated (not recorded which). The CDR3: CACDTVLGDSWDTRQTFF. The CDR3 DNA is TGTGCCTGTGACACCGTACTGGGGGACTCCTGGGACACCCGACAGACGTTTTTC.